Below, one TCR beta chain is given with its context. Which antigen it targets is not known. No base-level quality is on record; no much larger clone is a single base apart. The method was the immunoSEQ multiplex PCR assay. The multiplex PCR relied on a mix of 60 forward primers for TCR Vbeta segments and 13 reverse primers for TCR Jbeta segments. The CDR3 region of rearranged TCR beta genes was amplified from genomic DNA with a multiplex PCR assay. On the Illumina HiSeq System, the amplified TCR beta libraries were sequenced as 87-base-pair reads. For the original study's pipeline: A later analysis tallied 70 million to 100 million unique TCR beta chains across the 660 or so repertoires, and about 12 million of those chains were shared by two or more donors. To remove PCR and sequencing errors, raw reads were error-corrected and collapsed into unique sequences using a nearest-neighbor algorithm that merged closely related sequences. V, D and J gene segments were assigned by aligning CDR3 sequences to IMGT reference sequences. For a sequence to be retained, a match of at least six nucleotides to both a V gene segment and a J gene segment was required. Rearrangements were classified as productive when the CDR3 lacked stop codons and remained in frame with V and J, and all other rearrangements were classified as non-productive. CDR3 was defined by IMGT convention, running from the second conserved V-encoded cysteine to the conserved J-encoded phenylalanine. The earlier analysis of some 580 of the donors excluded any sequence lacking an unambiguous match to a single V gene segment. In an earlier analysis of approximately 590 of the donors, V segments were called functional above 56.7% productive rearrangements and were called segregating when the between-donor standard deviation exceeded 5%. A statistical classification framework was developed to diagnose cytomegalovirus status using the catalog of TCR beta chain sequences. A later analysis assigned V and J genes by comparing TCR nucleotide sequences with IMGT/GENE-DB human TR gene sequences. The TCRdist pipeline was used in a later analysis to assign CDR3 sequences and most-parsimonious VDJ recombination scenarios. In a later analysis, each TCR beta chain was defined by its CDR3 amino acid sequence together with its V-gene family, and reads lacking a unique V-gene family were excluded. As a way to deal with suspected cross-contamination and a sequencing artifact, a later analysis dropped hundreds of nucleotide sequences that were highly shared and had low generation probability. A later analysis calculated a clonal expansion index for each public chain from normalized within-repertoire ranks of inferred template counts. A later analysis computed generation probabilities with a VDJ recombination model fitted to out-of-frame rearrangements, and checked the results against IGoR. A later analysis scored TCR-TCR, TCR-HLA and TCR-CMV co-occurrence with hypergeometric tests, applying a repertoire-size bias correction to TCR pairs. A later analysis estimated false discovery rates by permuting HLA or CMV assignments 20 times. A later analysis grouped co-occurring TCRs with DBSCAN, adding TCRdist sequence similarity when clustering within HLA-allele-positive subsets. For co-occurrence clustering, repertoires with fewer than 30,000 or more than 120,000 public chains were excluded, along with roughly 5 repertoires with anomalous nucleotide sharing. The table was pulled from immuneACCESS by TCRdb, which kept in-frame rearrangements only. Such tables lose some clones; where checked, under half of the loss comes from unresolved V genes, and the rest has no known cause. The DNA gave D and trimming, while V, J and clone size come from that table. The sample contains about 90,000 clones, roughly 84% of them found a single time. The top ten hold about 2% of the sample.

The record originates from a study of cytomegalovirus exposure and HLA in healthy donors (dated by TCRdb to about 2017). Some background on the complete study: According to an earlier analysis of a few hundred of the donors, 200 million or so T cells yielded 90 million to 140 million unique TCR beta sequences and approximately 280 Gb of sequence data. The number of typed donors differed by locus: 629-630 for A, B, C, DRB1 and DQB1; 500 to 550 for DQA1; approximately 600 for DPA1; and approximately 450 for DPB1. A later genetic analysis took genome-wide SNP genotypes for about three fifths of the 666 donors and used that subset as a discovery cohort. About five DR-DQ haplotypes were treated as single units for association and clustering because of strong linkage in the cohort. The study used immunosequencing to profile the T cell repertoires of 666 subjects and linked those repertoires to cytomegalovirus serostatus. Alongside the repertoire data, information on donor age, sex, ethnicity and CMV serostatus was compiled. An earlier analysis of approximately 580 of the donors used high-throughput TCR beta sequencing to judge whether each TCR beta V gene segment behaved as functional or pseudogenic. An early release covering approximately 600 HLA-typed donors comprised approximately 300 gigabases of sequencing data and tens of millions of unique TCR sequences. The study aimed to test whether cataloging public T cell receptors could reveal signatures of past pathogen exposure. To predict cytomegalovirus infection status, the study brought together high-throughput TCR immunosequencing, statistical association of individual TCRs with disease status, and machine learning. On average, about 200,000 unique TCR beta nucleotide sequences were sequenced per donor among about 400 genotyped donors of the cohort, with approximately 18% of those sequences being non-productive. The later analysis used no new phenotypic data to find candidate immune exposures, relying instead on TCR beta sequences and their occurrence across donors. Of the approximately 400 genotyped donors, over 70% fell in the genetic ancestry cluster associated with self-reported Caucasian donors. Besides the first cohort of more than 650 subjects, a separate validation cohort made up of about 120 different subjects was used. Class I and class II HLA loci were covered by the typing at four-digit resolution. A later analysis re-analyzed previously published TCR beta repertoires from 600 to 850 donors and added high-resolution HLA genotyping to study TCR occurrence patterns. Every repertoire in the discovery cohort had been generated on one and the same sequencing platform. What the authors observed across the whole study: While some public TCRs were present in many individuals, most TCR sequences turned up only very rarely across donors. A group of highly shared sequence variants was considered likely to be a technical artifact of the sequencing pipeline. The authors suggested that the approach could potentially be generalized to other disease states and immunological phenotypes. In vitro tests confirmed that a few of the cytomegalovirus-associated TCR beta chains recognize cytomegalovirus antigens. A later analysis found that TCR association rates varied across HLA loci, with DRB1 alleles showing the most associated TCRs and HLA-C alleles the fewest. At a false discovery rate of 0.05, a later analysis linked 15,000 to 20,000 TCR beta sequences to specific HLA alleles. Because HLA typing was unavailable for some donors at each locus, only the typed subset was used in association tests. In an earlier analysis of approximately 590 of the donors, most TCR beta V segments appeared in productive rearrangements about 87% or about 30% of the time, broadly matching IMGT annotations. A later genetic analysis reported fewer N-insertions in productive TCRs among donors in an Asian-associated ancestry cluster than the approximately 670-donor mean. In the study, about 150 TCR beta chains were listed as associated with cytomegalovirus. The presence/absence analyses assumed that sequencing depth was roughly uniform across donors, and that assumption may not be true. Correlated functional status among segregating V segments might be attributable to linkage disequilibrium, but an unknown experimental factor could not be ruled out. The only immune exposure information available for the cohort was CMV serostatus. Strong co-occurrence of HLA alleles, especially DR and DQ, made assigning TCR associations to individual alleles difficult. In a later genetic analysis, a missense DCLRE1C variant was associated with V-gene and J-gene trimming of TCR beta chains, and the association was replicated in an independent cohort. Only TCR beta chains were sequenced in this cohort, and the absence of alpha or paired-chain data limited detectable features. The classifier was reported to diagnose cytomegalovirus status with high specificity and sensitivity in both the original and validation cohorts. In a later analysis, most CMV-associated TCR beta chains were found to appear HLA-restricted, with HLA associations seemingly driven largely by CMV exposure. The 87-base-pair reads could not distinguish some IMGT-functional V segments, including TRBV6-2 and TRBV6-3, so those segments were excluded. Because counts were too low, about 15 rarely observed V segments, including chromosome 9 orphons, were left out of the earlier analysis of about 620 of the donors. In a later analysis, HLA-associated TCR beta chains showed more clonal expansion and lower generation probabilities than non-associated chains that were equally common. A later analysis reported that several top co-occurrence clusters appeared linked to parvovirus B19, influenza, CMV and Epstein-Barr virus. A further reported finding was that TCR beta sequences accurately predicted the HLA-A and HLA-B alleles for most subjects in the first cohort.

In total, approximately 690 healthy bone marrow donors made up the cohort. All cohort members were sampled while nominally healthy, although unrecorded immune exposures were likely present. The donor was CMV seronegative and was included in the group of a few hundred seronegative cohort members. A peripheral blood sample was collected from each donor, and TCR beta sequencing was performed on peripheral blood mononuclear cells. Genomic DNA extraction from the blood cell samples was performed with the Qiagen DNeasy Blood Extraction Kit. Including cysteine and phenylalanine, the CDR3 has 13 amino acids. The CDR3 DNA has 39 bases and is translated from base 1. The trim is 7 bases for V and 11 bases for J, with a gap of 20 bases between the germline ends. CDR1 and CDR2 (MNHEY, SVGAGI) derive from the germline V gene.

The chain employs TRBV6-5 and TRBJ1-2, with the D gene call left open. This receptor was identified in a man between 18 and 29 years old in good health and CMV-seronegative. Sample: PBMCs. The nucleotide sequence is TGTGCCAGCAAAAAGGTTGTCGAGGGAGGGTACACCTTC. Its protein reads: CASKKVVEGGYTF.